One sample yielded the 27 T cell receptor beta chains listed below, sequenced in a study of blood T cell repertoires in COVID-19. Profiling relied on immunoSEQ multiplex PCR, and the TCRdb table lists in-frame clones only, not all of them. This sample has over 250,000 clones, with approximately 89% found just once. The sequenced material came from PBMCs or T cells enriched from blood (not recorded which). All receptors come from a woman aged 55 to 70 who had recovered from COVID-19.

The CDR3 loop is CAWGHGENTEAFF. The CDR3, as DNA: TGTGCCTGGGGGCACGGGGAGAACACTGAAGCTTTCTTT. The V call is TRBV30, the J call TRBJ1-1; no reliable D call. The CDR3 is 13 amino acids. Germline assignment: CDR1 GTSNPN and CDR2 SVGIG (reference sequence). The V end was cut by 5 bases, the J end by 1 base, with 11 bases between. Based on the CDR3 plus reference TRBV30 and TRBJ1-1, the full variable domain is SQTIHQWPATLVQPVGSPLSLECTVEGTSNPNLYWYRQAAGRGLQLLFYSVGIGQISSEVPQNLSASRPQDRQFILSSKKLLLSDSGFYLCAWGHGENTEAFFGQGTRLTVV.

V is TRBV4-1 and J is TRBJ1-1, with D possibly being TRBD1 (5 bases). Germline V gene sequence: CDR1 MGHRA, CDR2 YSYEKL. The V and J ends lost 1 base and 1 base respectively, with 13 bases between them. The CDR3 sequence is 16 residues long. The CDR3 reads CASSQGLTAANTEAFF. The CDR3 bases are TGCGCCAGCAGCCAAGGTCTGACAGCTGCGAACACTGAAGCTTTCTTT.

The CDR3 protein is CASSFDRPNTEAFF. In DNA, the CDR3 is TGTGCCAGCAGCTTTGACAGGCCGAACACTGAAGCTTTCTTT. V is TRBV13 and J is TRBJ1-1; D possibly corresponds to TRBD1 (6 bases). This CDR3 is 14 amino acids long. V was pared by 3 bases and J by 1 base, with 9 bases between. Germline-derived CDR1 and CDR2 are PRHDT and FYEKMQ (reference sequence).

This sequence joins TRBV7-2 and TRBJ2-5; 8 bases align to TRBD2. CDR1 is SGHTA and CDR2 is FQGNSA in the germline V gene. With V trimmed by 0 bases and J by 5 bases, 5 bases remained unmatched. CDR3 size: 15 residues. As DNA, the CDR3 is TGTGCCAGCAGCTTAGCAGGACTAGCATACGAGACCCAGTACTTC. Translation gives CASSLAGLAYETQYF.

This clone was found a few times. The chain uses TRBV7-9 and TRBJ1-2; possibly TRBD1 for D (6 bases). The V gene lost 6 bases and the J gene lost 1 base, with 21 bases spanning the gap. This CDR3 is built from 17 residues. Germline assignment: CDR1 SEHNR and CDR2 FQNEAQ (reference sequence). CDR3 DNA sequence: TGTGCCAGCAGTTTATTAAAACGGACAGCTATTAACTATGGCTACACCTTC. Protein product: CASSLLKRTAINYGYTF. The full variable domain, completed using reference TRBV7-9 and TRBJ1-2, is DTGVSQNPRHKITKRGQNVTFRCDPISEHNRLYWYRQTLGQGPEFLTYFQNEAQLEKSRLLSDRFSAERPKGSFSTLEIQRTEQGDSAMYLCASSLLKRTAINYGYTFGSGTRLTVV.

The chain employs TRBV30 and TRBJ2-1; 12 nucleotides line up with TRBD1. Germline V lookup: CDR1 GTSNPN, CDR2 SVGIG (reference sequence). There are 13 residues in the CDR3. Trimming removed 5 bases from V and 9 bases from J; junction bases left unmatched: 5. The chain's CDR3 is CAWGTGGSSEQFF. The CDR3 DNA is TGTGCCTGGGGGACAGGGGGCTCGAGTGAGCAGTTCTTC. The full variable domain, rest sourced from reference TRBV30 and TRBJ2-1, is SQTIHQWPATLVQPVGSPLSLECTVEGTSNPNLYWYRQAAGRGLQLLFYSVGIGQISSEVPQNLSASRPQDRQFILSSKKLLLSDSGFYLCAWGTGGSSEQFFGPGTRLTVL.

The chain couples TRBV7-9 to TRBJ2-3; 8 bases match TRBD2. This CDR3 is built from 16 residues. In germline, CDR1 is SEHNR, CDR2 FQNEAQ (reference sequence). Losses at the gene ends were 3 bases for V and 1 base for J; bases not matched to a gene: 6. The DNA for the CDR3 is TGTGCCAGCAGCTTGGCTGCACTAGCGGGCACAGATACGCAGTATTTT. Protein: CASSLAALAGTDTQYF. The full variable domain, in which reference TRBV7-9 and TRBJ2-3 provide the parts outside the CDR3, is DTGVSQNPRHKITKRGQNVTFRCDPISEHNRLYWYRQTLGQGPEFLTYFQNEAQLEKSRLLSDRFSAERPKGSFSTLEIQRTEQGDSAMYLCASSLAALAGTDTQYFGPGTRLTVL.

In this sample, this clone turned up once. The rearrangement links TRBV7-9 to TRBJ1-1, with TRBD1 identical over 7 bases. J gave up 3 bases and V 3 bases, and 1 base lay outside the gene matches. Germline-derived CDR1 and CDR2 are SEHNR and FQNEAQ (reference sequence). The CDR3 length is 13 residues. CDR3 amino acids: CASSFTGDTEAFF. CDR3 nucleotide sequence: TGTGCCAGCAGCTTCACAGGGGACACTGAAGCTTTCTTT.

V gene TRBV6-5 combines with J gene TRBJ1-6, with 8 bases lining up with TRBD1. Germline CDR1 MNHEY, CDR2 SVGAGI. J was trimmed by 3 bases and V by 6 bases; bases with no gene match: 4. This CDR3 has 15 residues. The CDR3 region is CASRPDRGYNSPLHF. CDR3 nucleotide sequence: TGTGCCAGCAGACCCGACAGGGGCTATAATTCACCCCTCCACTTT.

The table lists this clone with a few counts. The CDR3 sequence: CASSQGKGSLTDTQYF. The CDR3 DNA follows: TGTGCCAGCAGCCAAGGAAAGGGGTCACTCACAGATACGCAGTATTTT. The chain is built from TRBV3-1 (or the pseudogene TRBV3-2) and TRBJ2-3, with a weak D call TRBD1 (5 bases). V lost 1 base to trimming and J lost 2 bases, with 13 bases between them. The CDR3 length is 16 residues. Germline lookup yields CDR1 LGHDT and CDR2 YNNKEL (reference sequence).

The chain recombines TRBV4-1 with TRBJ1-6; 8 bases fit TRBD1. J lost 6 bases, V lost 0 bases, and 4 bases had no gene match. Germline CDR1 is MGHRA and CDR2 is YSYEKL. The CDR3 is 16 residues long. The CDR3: CASSQDRGQANSPLHF. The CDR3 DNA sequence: TGCGCCAGCAGCCAAGATCGGGGACAGGCTAATTCACCCCTCCACTTT.

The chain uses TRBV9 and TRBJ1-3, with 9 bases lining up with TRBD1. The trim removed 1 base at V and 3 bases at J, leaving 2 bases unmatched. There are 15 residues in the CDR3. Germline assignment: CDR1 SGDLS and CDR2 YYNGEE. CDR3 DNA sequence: TGTGCCAGCAGCGTATGGGGACAGGGTGGAAACACCATATATTTT. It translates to CASSVWGQGGNTIYF.

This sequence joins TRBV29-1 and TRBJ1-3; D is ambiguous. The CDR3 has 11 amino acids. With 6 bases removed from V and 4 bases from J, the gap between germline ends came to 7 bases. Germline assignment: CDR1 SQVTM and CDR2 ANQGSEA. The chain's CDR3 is CSVNTGNTIYF. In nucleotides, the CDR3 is TGCAGCGTAAACACGGGAAACACCATATATTTT.

The CDR3 loop is CASSLLLGQGTYNEQFF. The CDR3 nucleotides read TGTGCCAGCTCACTACTACTAGGACAGGGTACCTACAATGAGCAGTTCTTC. The chain couples TRBV18 to TRBJ2-1; 8 bases fit TRBD1. The CDR3 runs 17 residues. V shed 4 bases and J 2 bases; nucleotides not matched to a gene: 10. Per the germline V gene, CDR1 is KGHSH and CDR2 is LQKENI. The whole variable domain, filled in from reference TRBV18 and TRBJ2-1, reads NAGVMQNPRHLVRRRGQEARLRCSPMKGHSHVYWYRQLPEEGLKFMVYLQKENIIDESGMPKERFSAEFPKEGPSILRIQQVVRGDSAAYFCASSLLLGQGTYNEQFFGPGTRLTVL.

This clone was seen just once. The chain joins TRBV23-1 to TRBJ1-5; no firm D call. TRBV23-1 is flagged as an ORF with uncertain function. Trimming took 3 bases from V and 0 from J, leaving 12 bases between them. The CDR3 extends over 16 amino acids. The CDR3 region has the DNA TGCGCCAGCAGTCACTACCCCGAACTTAGCAATCAGCCCCAGCATTTT. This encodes CASSHYPELSNQPQHF.

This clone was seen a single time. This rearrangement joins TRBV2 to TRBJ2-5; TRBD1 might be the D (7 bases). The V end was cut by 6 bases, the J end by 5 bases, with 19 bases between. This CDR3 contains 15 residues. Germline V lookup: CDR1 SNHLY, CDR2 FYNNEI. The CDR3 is CASSELLAGGETQYF. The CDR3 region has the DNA TGTGCCAGCAGCGAATTACTAGCAGGGGGGGAGACCCAGTACTTC. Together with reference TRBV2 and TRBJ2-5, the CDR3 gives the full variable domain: EPEVTQTPSHQVTQMGQEVILRCVPISNHLYFYWYRQILGQKVEFLVSFYNNEISEKSEIFDDQFSVERPDGSNFTLKIRSTKLEDSAMYFCASSELLAGGETQYFGPGTRLLVL.

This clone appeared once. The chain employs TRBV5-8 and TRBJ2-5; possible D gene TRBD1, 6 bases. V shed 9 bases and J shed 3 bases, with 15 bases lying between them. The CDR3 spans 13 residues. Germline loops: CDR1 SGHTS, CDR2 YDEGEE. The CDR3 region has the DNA TGTGCCACCGATTGGTACAGGGAAGAGACCCAGTACTTC. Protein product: CATDWYREETQYF.

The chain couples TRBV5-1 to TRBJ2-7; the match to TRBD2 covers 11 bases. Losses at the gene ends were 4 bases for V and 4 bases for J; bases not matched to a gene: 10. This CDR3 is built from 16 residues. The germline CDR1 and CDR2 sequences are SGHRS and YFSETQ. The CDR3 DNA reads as TGCGCCAGCAGCCCCGGAGGGACTAGCGGTAGATACGAGCAGTACTTC. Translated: CASSPGGTSGRYEQYF.

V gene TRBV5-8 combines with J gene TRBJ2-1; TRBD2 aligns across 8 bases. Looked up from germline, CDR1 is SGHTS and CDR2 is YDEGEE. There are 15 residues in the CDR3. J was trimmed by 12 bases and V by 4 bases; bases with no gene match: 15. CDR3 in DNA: TGTGCCAGCAGCCCCGCCGGGGGGGCCAAAACGGGGCAGTTCTTC. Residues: CASSPAGGAKTGQFF.

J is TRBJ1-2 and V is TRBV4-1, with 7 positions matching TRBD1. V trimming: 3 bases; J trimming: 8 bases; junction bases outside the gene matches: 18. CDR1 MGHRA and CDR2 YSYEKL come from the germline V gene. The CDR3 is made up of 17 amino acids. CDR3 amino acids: CASSQENRDRSLKGYTF. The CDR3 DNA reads TGCGCCAGCAGCCAGGAGAACCGGGACAGATCTCTTAAGGGCTACACCTTC.

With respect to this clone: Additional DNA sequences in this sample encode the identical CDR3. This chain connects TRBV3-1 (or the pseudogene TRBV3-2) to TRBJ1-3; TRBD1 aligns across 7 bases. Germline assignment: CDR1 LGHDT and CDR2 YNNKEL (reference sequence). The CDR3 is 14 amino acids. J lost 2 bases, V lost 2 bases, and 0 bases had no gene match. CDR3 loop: CASSQQGAGNTIYF. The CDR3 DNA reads TGTGCCAGCAGCCAACAGGGGGCTGGAAACACCATATATTTT.

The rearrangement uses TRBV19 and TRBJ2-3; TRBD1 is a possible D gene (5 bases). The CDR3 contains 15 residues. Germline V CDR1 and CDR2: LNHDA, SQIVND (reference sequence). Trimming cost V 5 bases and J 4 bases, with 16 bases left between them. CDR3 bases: TGTGCCAGTAGTCTTGGGGCCAGGGTTTCAGATACGCAGTATTTT. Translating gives CASSLGARVSDTQYF.

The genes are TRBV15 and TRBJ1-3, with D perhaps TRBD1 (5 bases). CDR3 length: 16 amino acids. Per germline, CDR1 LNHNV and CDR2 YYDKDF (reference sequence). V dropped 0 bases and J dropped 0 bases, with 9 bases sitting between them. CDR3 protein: CATSREGGLSGNTIYF. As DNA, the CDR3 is TGTGCCACCAGCAGAGAGGGGGGACTCTCTGGAAACACCATATATTTT.

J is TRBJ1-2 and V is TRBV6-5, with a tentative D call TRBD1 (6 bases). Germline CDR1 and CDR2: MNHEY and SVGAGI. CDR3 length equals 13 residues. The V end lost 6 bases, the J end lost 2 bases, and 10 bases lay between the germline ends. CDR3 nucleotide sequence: TGTGCCAGCAGCTCCCAGGGGAACTATGGCTACACCTTC. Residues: CASSSQGNYGYTF.

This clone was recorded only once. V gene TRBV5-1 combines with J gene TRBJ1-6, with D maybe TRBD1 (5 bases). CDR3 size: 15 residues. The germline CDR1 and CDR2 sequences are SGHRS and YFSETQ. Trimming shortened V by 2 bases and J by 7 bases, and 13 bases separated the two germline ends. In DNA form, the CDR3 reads TGCGCCAGCAGCTTTGGACAAACCTCCAATTCACCCCTCCACTTT. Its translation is CASSFGQTSNSPLHF.

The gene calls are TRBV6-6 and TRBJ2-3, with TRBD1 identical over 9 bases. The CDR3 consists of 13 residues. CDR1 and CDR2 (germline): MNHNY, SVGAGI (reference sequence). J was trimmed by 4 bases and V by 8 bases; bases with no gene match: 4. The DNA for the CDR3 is TGTGCCAGCCGGGACAGGGTCCCAGATACGCAGTATTTT. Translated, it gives CASRDRVPDTQYF.

DNA of the CDR3: TGCGCCAGCAGCCAAGCGGGGGTTGACTACGAGCAGTACTTC. It translates to CASSQAGVDYEQYF. The chain carries TRBV4-1 and TRBJ2-7, with D perhaps TRBD2 (6 bases). The CDR3 is 14 amino acids. Germline CDR1 MGHRA, CDR2 YSYEKL. V was shortened by 1 base and J by 3 bases, with 10 bases between the two germline ends.